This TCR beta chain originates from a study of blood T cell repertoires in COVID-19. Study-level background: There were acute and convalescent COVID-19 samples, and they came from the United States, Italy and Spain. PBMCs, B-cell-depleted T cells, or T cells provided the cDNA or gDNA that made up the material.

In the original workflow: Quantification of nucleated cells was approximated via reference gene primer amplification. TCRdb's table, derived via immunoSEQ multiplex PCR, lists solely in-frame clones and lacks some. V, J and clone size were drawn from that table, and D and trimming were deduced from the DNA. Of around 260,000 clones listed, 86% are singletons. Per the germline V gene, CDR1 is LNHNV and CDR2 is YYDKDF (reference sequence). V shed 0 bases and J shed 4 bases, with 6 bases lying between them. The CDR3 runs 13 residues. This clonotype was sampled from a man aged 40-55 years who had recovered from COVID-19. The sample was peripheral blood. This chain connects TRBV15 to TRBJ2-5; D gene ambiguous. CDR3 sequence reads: CATSRDLRETQYF. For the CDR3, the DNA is TGTGCCACCAGCAGAGATCTGCGAGAGACCCAGTACTTC.